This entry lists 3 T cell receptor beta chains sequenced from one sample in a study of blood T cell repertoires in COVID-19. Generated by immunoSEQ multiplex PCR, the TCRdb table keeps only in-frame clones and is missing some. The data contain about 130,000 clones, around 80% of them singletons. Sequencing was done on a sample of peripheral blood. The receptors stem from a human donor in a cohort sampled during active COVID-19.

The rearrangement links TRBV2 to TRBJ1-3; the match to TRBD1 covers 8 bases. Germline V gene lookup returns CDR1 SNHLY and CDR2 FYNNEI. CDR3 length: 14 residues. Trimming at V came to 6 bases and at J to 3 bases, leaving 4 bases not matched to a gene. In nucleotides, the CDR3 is TGTGCCAGCAGCATGACAGGGGTTGGAAACACCATATATTTT. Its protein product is CASSMTGVGNTIYF.

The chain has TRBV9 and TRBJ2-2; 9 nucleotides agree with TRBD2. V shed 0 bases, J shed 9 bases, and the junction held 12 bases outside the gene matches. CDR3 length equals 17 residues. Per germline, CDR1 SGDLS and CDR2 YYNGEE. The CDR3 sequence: CASSVEAGGLLTRELFF. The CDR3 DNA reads TGTGCCAGCAGCGTAGAGGCGGGGGGGCTATTAACCAGGGAGCTGTTTTTT.

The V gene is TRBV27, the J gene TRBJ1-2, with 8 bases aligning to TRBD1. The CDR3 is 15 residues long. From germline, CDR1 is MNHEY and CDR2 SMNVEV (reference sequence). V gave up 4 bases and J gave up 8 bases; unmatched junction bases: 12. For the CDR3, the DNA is TGTGCCAGCAGTTCTAACAGGGGGTCGATCTGGGGCTACACCTTC. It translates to CASSSNRGSIWGYTF.